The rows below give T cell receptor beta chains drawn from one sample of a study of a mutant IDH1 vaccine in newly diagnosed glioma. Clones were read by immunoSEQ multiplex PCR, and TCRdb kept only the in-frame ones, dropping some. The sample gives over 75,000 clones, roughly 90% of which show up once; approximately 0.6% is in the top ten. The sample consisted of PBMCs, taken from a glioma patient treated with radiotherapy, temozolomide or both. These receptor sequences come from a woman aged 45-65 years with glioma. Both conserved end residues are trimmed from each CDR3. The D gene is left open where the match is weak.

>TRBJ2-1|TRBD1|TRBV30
AWSRDRDYNEQF
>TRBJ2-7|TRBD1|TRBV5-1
ASSILTGSTLEQY
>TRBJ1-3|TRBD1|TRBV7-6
ASSSTGTGNTIY
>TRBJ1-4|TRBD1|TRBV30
AWSVLGQINEKLF
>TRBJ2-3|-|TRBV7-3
ASSRDSDTQY
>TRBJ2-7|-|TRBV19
ASSPRLGGTYEQY
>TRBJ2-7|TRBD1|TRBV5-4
ASSWDSYEQY
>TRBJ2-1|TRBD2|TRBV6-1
ASSEPGLGNEQF
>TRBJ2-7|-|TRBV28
ASTLSAPGTYEQY
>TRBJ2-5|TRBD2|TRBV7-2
ASSSRGGETQY
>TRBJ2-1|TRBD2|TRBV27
ASTPLAGVSYNEQF
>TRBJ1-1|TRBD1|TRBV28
ASSPGTGFGAF
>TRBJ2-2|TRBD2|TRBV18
ASSPRLAGVTGELF
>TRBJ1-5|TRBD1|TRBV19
ASSGRGQPRNQPQH
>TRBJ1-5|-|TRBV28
ASSFTGTRNQPQH
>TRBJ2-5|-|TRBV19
ASSYDGEETQY
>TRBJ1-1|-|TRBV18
ASSPKGPRNTEAF
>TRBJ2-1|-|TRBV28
ASTREGHSSYNEQF
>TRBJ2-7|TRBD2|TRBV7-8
ASSEGLAETSYEQY
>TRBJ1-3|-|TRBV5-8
ASSLMQGNTIY
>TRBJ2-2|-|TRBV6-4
ASRVGGTGELF
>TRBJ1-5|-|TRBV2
ASSGGQPQH
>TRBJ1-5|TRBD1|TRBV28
ASLFAGGNNQPQH
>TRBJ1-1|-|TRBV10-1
ASQQGGSTEAF
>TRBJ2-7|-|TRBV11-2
ASSLDRGTPYEQY
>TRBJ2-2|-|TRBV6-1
ASTAGGGNTGELF
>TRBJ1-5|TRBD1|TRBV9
ASSVEGGLNQPQH
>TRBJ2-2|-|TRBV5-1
ASSSTTGYTGELF
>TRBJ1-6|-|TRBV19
ASSIRPGYNSPLH
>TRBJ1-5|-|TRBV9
ASSVGGGWEPQH
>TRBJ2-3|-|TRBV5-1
ASSFGPDTQY
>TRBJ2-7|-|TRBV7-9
ASSLGTASYEQY
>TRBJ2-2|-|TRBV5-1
ASKDSANTGELF
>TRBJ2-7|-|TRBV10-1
ASSESTASAYEQY
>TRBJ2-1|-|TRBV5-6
ASSFDREQF
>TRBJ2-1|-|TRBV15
ATGRDRTIRNEQF
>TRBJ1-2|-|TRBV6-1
ASREGSTRYGYT